The 2 T cell receptor beta chains in this list originate from one sample, sequenced in a study of blood T cell repertoires in COVID-19. TCRdb's copy holds only in-frame clones and misses some; the assay was immunoSEQ multiplex PCR. The table shows about 170,000 clones, with roughly 89% occurring only once. The sequenced material came from peripheral blood. The receptors originated from a woman aged 45-65 years with acute or convalescent COVID-19.

This clone has only one observation. The chain links TRBV7-9 to TRBJ1-1; 11 nucleotides align to TRBD1. V gave up 5 bases and J gave up 6 bases; unmatched junction bases: 8. This CDR3 is 15 amino acids long. The germline CDR1 and CDR2 sequences are SEHNR and FQNEAQ (reference sequence). CDR3 sequence (DNA): TGTGCCAGCAGCCCAGTGGGGACAGGGGGTCCTGAAGCTTTCTTT. The encoded protein is CASSPVGTGGPEAFF. Based on the CDR3 plus reference TRBV7-9 and TRBJ1-1, the full variable domain is DTGVSQNPRHKITKRGQNVTFRCDPISEHNRLYWYRQTLGQGPEFLTYFQNEAQLEKSRLLSDRFSAERPKGSFSTLEIQRTEQGDSAMYLCASSPVGTGGPEAFFGQGTRLTVV.

The chain recombines TRBV28 with TRBJ1-2, with 10 nucleotides matching TRBD1. CDR3 size: 13 residues. Trimming removed 8 bases from V and 3 bases from J; junction bases left unmatched: 3. Per the germline V gene, CDR1 is MDHEN and CDR2 is SYDVKM. The CDR3 loop is CASQGQGYYGYTF. The CDR3 bases are TGTGCCAGCCAGGGACAGGGGTACTATGGCTACACCTTC.